Listed below are T cell receptor beta chains from one sample, sequenced in a study of blood T cell repertoires in COVID-19. Assay used: immunoSEQ multiplex PCR; TCRdb lists only in-frame clones, some missing. In the table there are roughly 130,000 clones, less than 85% of which are singletons. What was sequenced was peripheral blood. The receptors shown here come from a woman aged 60-75 years with acute or convalescent COVID-19. The CDR3 runs from the conserved cysteine through the conserved F or W. The D gene is left open where the match is weak. A row's size may be missing; if present it is once, few, many or a size class.

size	V	J	D	CDR3	DNA
.	TRBV18	TRBJ1-1	.	CASSPTTRSNGEAFF	TGTGCCAGCTCACCTACGACAAGGTCGAACGGTGAAGCTTTCTTT
.	TRBV3-1/TRBV3-2	TRBJ1-2	TRBD1	CASSPMAGGGSGYTF	TGTGCCAGCAGCCCCATGGCCGGAGGGGGCAGCGGCTACACCTTC
.	TRBV13	TRBJ1-1	.	CASSFQLNTEAFF	TGTGCCAGCAGCTTCCAGTTGAACACTGAAGCTTTCTTT
.	TRBV3-1/TRBV3-2	TRBJ1-2	.	CASSQLQVGYTF	TGTGCCAGCAGCCAATTGCAGGTTGGCTACACCTTC
few	TRBV27	TRBJ1-4	.	CASSQKQGGEKLFF	TGTGCCAGCAGTCAAAAACAGGGTGGGGAAAAACTGTTTTTT
once	TRBV3-1/TRBV3-2	TRBJ2-1	TRBD2	CASSRPGLGTNEQFF	TGTGCCAGCAGCCGACCGGGACTAGGCACCAATGAGCAGTTCTTC
.	TRBV19	TRBJ1-6	.	CASSWTEPNSPLHF	TGTGCCAGCTCCTGGACAGAACCTAATTCACCCCTCCACTTT
.	TRBV9	TRBJ2-2	TRBD2	CASSVERGPTGELFF	TGTGCCAGCAGCGTAGAGCGGGGCCCCACCGGGGAGCTGTTTTTT
.	TRBV3-1/TRBV3-2	TRBJ2-1	.	CASSQKSYSYNEQFF	TGTGCCAGCAGCCAGAAGTCCTACTCCTACAATGAGCAGTTCTTC
.	TRBV11-2	TRBJ2-1	.	CASSIGRIGQFF	TGTGCCAGCAGCATAGGGCGGATAGGGCAGTTCTTC
.	TRBV6-2/TRBV6-3	TRBJ1-2	TRBD1	CASSYSTRQGPYGYTF	TGTGCCAGCAGTTACTCTACCCGACAGGGGCCCTATGGCTACACCTTC
.	TRBV27	TRBJ2-2	TRBD2	CASARGAGELFF	TGTGCCAGCGCCCGGGGGGCCGGGGAGCTGTTTTTT
.	TRBV19	TRBJ1-5	.	CASSRGPQGQPQHF	TGTGCCAGTAGCAGGGGCCCCCAAGGACAGCCCCAGCATTTT
.	TRBV7-2	TRBJ1-1	TRBD1	CASSPQTGSTEAFF	TGTGCCAGCAGCCCCCAGACAGGGTCCACTGAAGCTTTCTTT
.	TRBV6-6	TRBJ2-1	TRBD2	CASKNSGGDSYEQFF	TGTGCCAGCAAAAATAGCGGGGGGGACAGCTATGAGCAGTTCTTC
.	TRBV5-4	TRBJ1-2	.	CASARVPGYGYTF	TGTGCCAGCGCCCGGGTCCCCGGCTATGGCTACACCTTC
once	TRBV4-1	TRBJ2-3	TRBD2	CASNPSGASTDTQYF	TGCGCCAGCAACCCTAGCGGGGCTAGCACAGATACGCAGTATTTT
.	TRBV5-1	TRBJ1-1	TRBD1	CASSLGQGWAEAFF	TGCGCCAGCAGCTTGGGACAGGGATGGGCTGAAGCTTTCTTT
.	TRBV2	TRBJ1-2	.	CASSEIENYGYTF	TGTGCCAGCAGTGAAATAGAAAACTATGGCTACACCTTC
.	TRBV11-2	TRBJ1-5	.	CASRFDGYSNQPQHF	TGTGCCAGCAGATTCGACGGGTATAGCAATCAGCCCCAGCATTTT
.	TRBV12-3/TRBV12-4	TRBJ2-5	.	CASSLPDKETQYF	TGTGCCAGCAGCCTACCAGACAAAGAGACCCAGTACTTC
.	TRBV10-1	TRBJ2-7	.	CASSDPTRGSYEQYF	TGCGCCAGCAGTGACCCCACTCGGGGCTCCTACGAGCAGTACTTC
.	TRBV5-1	TRBJ1-1	.	CASSLIGRANTEAFF	TGCGCCAGCAGCTTAATTGGGAGGGCGAACACTGAAGCTTTCTTT
.	TRBV19	TRBJ2-3	.	CASSLQPSTDTQYF	TGTGCCAGTAGTTTACAGCCGAGCACAGATACGCAGTATTTT
.	TRBV24-1	TRBJ1-1	.	CATSDLGRGEAFF	TGTGCCACCAGTGATCTGGGACGGGGGGAAGCTTTCTTT
few	TRBV2	TRBJ1-2	.	CASSEGGQGRGYTF	TGTGCCAGCAGTGAGGGGGGGCAGGGACGCGGCTACACCTTC
.	TRBV5-1	TRBJ1-4	TRBD1	CASSTGQGREKLFF	TGCGCCAGCAGCACCGGACAGGGAAGAGAAAAACTGTTTTTT
.	TRBV9	TRBJ1-1	TRBD1	CASSVGTGAMNTEAFF	TGTGCCAGCAGCGTAGGGACAGGGGCAATGAACACTGAAGCTTTCTTT
.	TRBV4-1	TRBJ2-2	.	CASSPSEVGGELFF	TGCGCCAGCAGCCCCAGTGAAGTTGGCGGGGAGCTGTTTTTT
.	TRBV5-1	TRBJ2-2	TRBD2	CASSPGLAIGTGELFF	TGCGCCAGCAGCCCGGGACTAGCGATAGGCACCGGGGAGCTGTTTTTT
.	TRBV24-1	TRBJ2-3	.	CATSDWTESTDTQYF	TGTGCCACCAGTGACTGGACAGAGTCCACAGATACGCAGTATTTT
.	TRBV18	TRBJ1-1	.	CASSPETVTEAFF	TGTGCCAGCTCACCCGAGACAGTAACTGAAGCTTTCTTT
.	TRBV5-1	TRBJ2-1	TRBD1	CASSSGTGGEEQFF	TGCGCCAGCAGCTCCGGGACAGGGGGTGAAGAGCAGTTCTTC
few	TRBV2	TRBJ1-2	.	CASSGGGTTRYGYTF	TGTGCCAGCAGTGGGGGCGGGACTACACGCTATGGCTACACCTTC
.	TRBV7-8	TRBJ1-2	TRBD1	CASSIQGATPNYGYTF	TGTGCCAGCAGCATACAGGGGGCAACCCCGAACTATGGCTACACCTTC
.	TRBV6-5	TRBJ2-5	TRBD1	CASRQGAGETQYF	TGTGCCAGCAGACAGGGGGCTGGCGAGACCCAGTACTTC
.	TRBV7-9	TRBJ2-1	TRBD1	CASSTGQADEQFF	TGTGCCAGCAGCACAGGACAGGCCGATGAGCAGTTCTTC
.	TRBV6-5	TRBJ1-2	TRBD1	CASHKDREHGYTF	TGTGCCAGCCATAAGGACAGGGAACATGGCTACACCTTC
.	TRBV12-5	TRBJ2-2	TRBD2	CASGYGGGTGELFF	TGTGCTAGTGGCTACGGGGGGGGAACCGGGGAGCTGTTTTTT
.	TRBV12-3/TRBV12-4	TRBJ1-1	.	CATRGPGNTEAFF	TGTGCCACCAGAGGTCCAGGAAACACTGAAGCTTTCTTT
.	TRBV10-1	TRBJ1-1	TRBD1	CASSESTGDTEAFF	TGCGCCAGCAGTGAGTCCACAGGGGACACTGAAGCTTTCTTT
.	TRBV3-1/TRBV3-2	TRBJ2-7	TRBD2	CASSQGTSGALEQYF	TGTGCCAGCAGCCAAGGGACTAGCGGGGCCCTGGAGCAGTACTTC
.	TRBV7-9	TRBJ1-4	.	CASSLSGVEKLFF	TGTGCCAGCAGCTTAAGCGGGGTTGAAAAACTGTTTTTT
.	TRBV6-5	TRBJ1-2	.	CASSYSLGAAYGYTF	TGTGCCAGCAGTTACTCCCTTGGGGCGGCCTATGGCTACACCTTC
once	TRBV6-5	TRBJ2-7	.	CASSYGQNPYEQYF	TGTGCCAGCAGTTACGGCCAGAACCCCTACGAGCAGTACTTC
.	TRBV5-1	TRBJ2-5	.	CASSLQRTVQETQYF	TGCGCCAGCAGCCTCCAACGGACAGTCCAAGAGACCCAGTACTTC
once	TRBV19	TRBJ2-2	.	CATAGAVELFF	TGTGCCACCGCAGGGGCGGTGGAGCTGTTTTTT